The 26 T cell receptor beta chains listed next were all sequenced from one sample in a study of T cells after posttransplantation cyclophosphamide. This table comes from immunoSEQ multiplex PCR, and its TCRdb copy is limited to in-frame clones, with some not included. The table lists around 7,000 clones, with no singletons. Cyclophosphamide on days +3 and +4 followed busulfan-fludarabine conditioning and a marrow graft. The sample here was PBMCs, taken after allogeneic stem cell transplant with posttransplant cyclophosphamide. The receptors come from a female patient in her fifties or sixties who received an allogeneic stem cell transplant from an unrelated donor, was CMV-positive, and had acute GVHD only. The graft donor may account for some of the T cells.

This clone was detected many times. The rearrangement uses TRBV6-5 and TRBJ2-5, with a weak D call TRBD2 (5 bases). From germline, CDR1 is MNHEY and CDR2 SVGAGI. This CDR3 comprises 14 residues. Trimming took off 6 bases at V and 3 bases at J, with 14 bases between the two ends. In nucleotides, the CDR3 is TGTGCCAGCAGGTCGACCGGGAATAAAGAGACCCAGTACTTC. This sequence encodes CASRSTGNKETQYF.

This clone has only a few counts. V usage is TRBV5-4 and J usage is TRBJ2-5; TRBD2 matches 7 bases. The J call is uncertain, as TRBJ2-7 better fits the DNA end. Germline V gene sequence: CDR1 SGHNT, CDR2 YYREEE (reference sequence). This CDR3 has 14 amino acids. CDR3 sequence (DNA): TGTGCCAGCAGCTACGGGACTATGGGATACGAGCAGTACTTC. Translated: CASSYGTMGYEQYF.

This clone was observed many times. The chain employs TRBV20-1 and TRBJ2-3, with 8 bases identical to TRBD1. This CDR3 comprises 10 residues. The V gene's germline CDR1 is DFQATT and CDR2 SNEGSKA (reference sequence). Germline trimming cut 3 bases from V and 10 bases from J; bases unmatched to any gene: 0. The CDR3 loop reads CSARGQAQYF. In DNA, the CDR3 is TGCAGTGCTAGGGGACAGGCGCAGTATTTT.

This clone occurred many times. A junction boundary mismatches the germline segment, possibly from a read error. The same CDR3 can be traced to other DNA sequences in this sample. The gene calls are TRBV6-6 and TRBJ2-7; D is unresolved. This CDR3 spans 14 amino acids. CDR1 and CDR2 (germline): MNHNY, SVGAGI (reference sequence). The CDR3 loop reads CASSYSAVDYEQYF. CDR3 bases: TGTGCCAGCAGCTACTCGGCTGTCGACTACGAGCAGTACTTC.

This clone was found many times. The chain combines TRBV7-2 with TRBJ2-7; 9 bases match TRBD2. This CDR3 is built from 15 residues. CDR1 and CDR2 from the germline V gene are SGHTA and FQGNSA. The ends lost 1 base at V and 3 bases at J; junction bases unmatched: 4. CDR3 in DNA: TGTGCCAGCAGCTTAGGATTAGCGGGAGACTACGAGCAGTACTTC. This gives the protein CASSLGLAGDYEQYF.

This clone ranks as medium-sized (0.01 to 0.1%). The chain recombines TRBV4-1 with TRBJ1-3; no clear D. Trimming took 1 base from V and 8 from J, leaving 15 bases between them. Per the germline V gene, CDR1 is MGHRA and CDR2 is YSYEKL. This CDR3 spans 15 amino acids. The CDR3, as DNA: TGCGCCAGCAGCCAAGGTTCCCAAATGAGAGACACCATATATTTT. The encoded protein is CASSQGSQMRDTIYF.

This clone appeared many times. J is TRBJ1-3 and V is TRBV5-6, with 7 positions matching TRBD1. Trimming cost V 2 bases and J 2 bases; bases outside gene matches: 7. In germline, CDR1 is SGHDT, CDR2 YYEEEE. The CDR3 sequence is 16 residues long. CDR3 region: CASSFLPRGTGNTIYF. The CDR3 bases are TGTGCCAGCAGCTTCCTCCCCAGGGGGACTGGAAACACCATATATTTT.

Many counts were recorded for this clone. The V gene is TRBV29-1, the J gene TRBJ2-2, with 9 bases lining up with TRBD1. Losses at the gene ends were 7 bases for V and 5 bases for J; bases not matched to a gene: 5. This CDR3 spans 13 amino acids. Germline CDR1 and CDR2: SQVTM and ANQGSEA. The CDR3 DNA is TGCAGCGGGGTACAGGGGGCGACCGGGGAGCTGTTTTTT. It encodes CSGVQGATGELFF.

This clone was counted many times. This sequence joins TRBV18 and TRBJ1-4; D not resolved. V was clipped by 1 base and J by 5 bases, with 8 bases between them. Germline CDR1 reads KGHSH; CDR2 reads LQKENI. This CDR3 has 14 amino acids. The CDR3 nucleotides read TGTGCCAGCTCACCACGGACTATAAATGAAAAACTGTTTTTT. This gives the protein CASSPRTINEKLFF.

This clone was seen at least ten times. The chain is built from TRBV5-1 and TRBJ2-2, with D maybe TRBD1 (6 bases). Germline-derived CDR1 and CDR2 are SGHRS and YFSETQ. V lost 4 bases, J lost 3 bases, and 16 bases lay in between. The CDR3 spans 16 residues. The CDR3 is CASSKNRVGDTGELFF. The CDR3 DNA is TGCGCCAGCAGCAAAAACAGGGTGGGTGACACCGGGGAGCTGTTTTTT.

This clone was counted many times. The chain carries TRBV7-9 and TRBJ2-7; 7 bases line up with TRBD2. Germline trimming cut 1 base from V and 6 bases from J; bases unmatched to any gene: 9. The CDR3 covers 15 residues. Germline CDR1 SEHNR, CDR2 FQNEAQ (reference sequence). The CDR3 sequence: CASSLEGGAWGEQYF. The CDR3, as DNA: TGTGCCAGCAGCTTAGAGGGAGGGGCCTGGGGCGAGCAGTACTTC.

This clone occurred many times. The chain couples TRBV9 to TRBJ2-7, with TRBD2 matching 8 bases. Germline CDR1 reads SGDLS; CDR2 reads YYNGEE. This CDR3 spans 15 amino acids. The ends lost 3 bases at V and 4 bases at J; junction bases unmatched: 9. The CDR3 spells CASSASGTRIYEQYF. DNA for the CDR3: TGTGCCAGCAGCGCGTCCGGGACTAGGATTTACGAGCAGTACTTC.

In its sample, this clone was seen many times. The V and J genes are TRBV19 and TRBJ2-1, with 9 nucleotides matching TRBD1. This CDR3 region has 13 residues. Germline-derived CDR1 and CDR2 are LNHDA and SQIVND (reference sequence). The V segment lost 10 bases and the J segment 7 bases; nucleotides outside the gene matches: 8. The CDR3 nucleotides are TGTGCCACCGCCGGGACAGGGAGGAATGAGCAGTTCTTC. Residues: CATAGTGRNEQFF. Full variable domain (remainder filled in from reference TRBV19 and TRBJ2-1): DGGITQSPKYLFRKEGQNVTLSCEQNLNHDAMYWYRQDPGQGLRLIYYSQIVNDFQKGDIAEGYSVSREKKESFPLTVTSAQKNPTAFYLCATAGTGRNEQFFGPGTRLTVL.

This clone is medium-sized in the sample. This chain connects TRBV6-7 to TRBJ1-1; 9 positions match TRBD1. TRBV6-7 is filed as an ORF, its function uncertain. The CDR3 extends over 21 amino acids. With V trimmed by 0 bases and J by 1 base, 18 bases remained unmatched. The CDR3 reads CASSYSESNRGRGQGNTEAFF. CDR3 bases: TGTGCCAGCAGTTACTCCGAATCAAACAGGGGGCGCGGTCAGGGGAACACTGAAGCTTTCTTT.

This clone was counted many times. The chain employs TRBV7-2 and TRBJ2-7; TRBD1 is a possible D gene (5 bases). This CDR3 spans 13 amino acids. Germline CDR1 and CDR2: SGHTA and FQGNSA. Deletions cut 5 bases from V and 6 bases from J, with 14 bases between. CDR3 loop: CASSQSRRGEQYF. In nucleotides, the CDR3 is TGTGCCAGCAGCCAATCGAGAAGGGGCGAGCAGTACTTC.

This clone was counted between two and nine times. V usage is TRBV7-9 and J usage is TRBJ1-6; D gene unclear. The CDR3 sequence is 12 residues long. CDR1 is SEHNR, CDR2 FQNEAQ, per germline (reference sequence). Trimming cost V 5 bases and J 11 bases, with 10 bases left between them. CDR3: CASSEQVPPLHF. The CDR3 region has the DNA TGTGCCAGCAGCGAACAAGTGCCACCCCTCCACTTT.

This clone is classed as medium-sized. CDR3 region: CASSQDRTGGRTGELFF. As DNA, the CDR3 is TGCGCCAGCAGCCAAGATCGCACAGGGGGCCGTACCGGGGAGCTGTTTTTT. The chain recombines TRBV4-3 with TRBJ2-2; TRBD1 agrees at 9 bases. CDR3 length: 17 amino acids. Germline V gene data show CDR1 as LGHNA and CDR2 as YSLEER. The trim removed 0 bases at V and 5 bases at J, leaving 7 bases unmatched.

By sample share, this clone is medium-sized. V gene TRBV5-6 combines with J gene TRBJ1-4, with D maybe TRBD1 (6 bases). V gave up 0 bases and J gave up 7 bases, with 7 bases separating them. CDR1 is SGHDT, CDR2 YYEEEE, per germline. This CDR3 spans 13 amino acids. In DNA form, the CDR3 reads TGTGCCAGCAGCTTGGCCAGGGGTGAAAAACTGTTTTTT. Translation: CASSLARGEKLFF.

The chain carries TRBV18 and TRBJ1-1, with TRBD1 as a possible D gene (6 bases). This CDR3 is 16 amino acids long. Germline V gene sequence: CDR1 KGHSH, CDR2 LQKENI. V gave up 4 bases and J gave up 0 bases, with 15 bases separating them. CDR3 sequence: CASSRPTGAMNTEAFF. The CDR3 DNA sequence: TGTGCCAGCTCACGGCCGACAGGAGCGATGAACACTGAAGCTTTCTTT.

In this sample, this clone turned up many times. The chain carries TRBV14 and TRBJ2-7; 9 bases align to TRBD1. With V trimmed by 2 bases and J by 3 bases, 5 bases remained unmatched. Germline-derived CDR1 and CDR2 are SGHDN and FVKESK. The CDR3 runs 15 residues. CDR3 residues: CASSQMGQGYYEQYF. The CDR3 region has the DNA TGTGCCAGCAGCCAAATGGGACAGGGTTACTACGAGCAGTACTTC.

There are many counts of this clone. The V call is TRBV5-6, the J call TRBJ2-5; the match to TRBD2 covers 8 bases. Germline loops: CDR1 SGHDT, CDR2 YYEEEE. The V segment lost 1 base and the J segment 0 bases; nucleotides outside the gene matches: 5. This CDR3 is built from 16 residues. In nucleotides, the CDR3 is TGTGCCAGCAGCTTGCATGCGGGAGGACACCAAGAGACCCAGTACTTC. Translating gives CASSLHAGGHQETQYF.

Many counts were recorded for this clone. The rearrangement links TRBV4-3 to TRBJ2-3; D is perhaps TRBD1 (5 bases). In germline, CDR1 is LGHNA, CDR2 YSLEER. The CDR3 loop spans 15 amino acids. V was trimmed by 1 base and J by 2 bases, leaving 10 bases between them. The CDR3 DNA reads TGCGCCAGCAGCCAAGGGGCAGGGAACACAGATACGCAGTATTTT. It yields the protein CASSQGAGNTDTQYF.

Within the sample, this clone is medium-sized. V and J are TRBV7-9 and TRBJ2-1; 10 bases align to TRBD2. CDR1 and CDR2 from the germline V gene are SEHNR and FQNEAQ (reference sequence). The CDR3 is made up of 16 amino acids. The trim removed 5 bases at V and 4 bases at J, leaving 8 bases unmatched. The CDR3 sequence: CASSPWTSGAYNEQFF. CDR3 sequence (DNA): TGTGCCAGCAGCCCTTGGACTAGCGGAGCGTACAATGAGCAGTTCTTC.

The table lists this clone with a few counts. The chain employs TRBV7-2 and TRBJ2-5, with unresolved D. There are 16 residues in the CDR3. Germline CDR1 SGHTA, CDR2 FQGNSA. V was trimmed by 1 base and J by 5 bases, leaving 17 bases between them. CDR3 DNA: TGTGCCAGCAGCTTAGGGGTGTTACGAGGCCGCGAGACCCAGTACTTC. Translation gives CASSLGVLRGRETQYF.

At least ten counts were recorded for this clone. The V and J genes are TRBV18 and TRBJ2-7; no firm D call. The CDR3 runs to 16 residues. Trimming removed 4 bases at V and 2 bases at J, with 18 bases between. Germline CDR1 is KGHSH and CDR2 is LQKENI. The CDR3 loop reads CASSLVATSATYEQYF. In nucleotides, the CDR3 is TGTGCCAGCTCACTAGTAGCAACCTCGGCTACCTACGAGCAGTACTTC.

This clone was counted a few times. V and J are TRBV23-1 and TRBJ2-3; 7 positions agree with TRBD2. TRBV23-1 is known as an ORF, though its function is uncertain. The CDR3 has 18 residues. V lost 0 bases to trimming and J lost 1 base; unmatched junction nucleotides: 10. CDR3 amino acids: CASSQSGGTSGGTDTQYF. DNA for the CDR3: TGCGCCAGCAGTCAATCCGGCGGGACCAGCGGGGGCACAGATACGCAGTATTTT.